Below are 16 T cell receptor beta chains sequenced from a single sample in a study of T cell clonality in common variable immunodeficiency. The table came from immunoSEQ multiplex PCR; TCRdb's copy has only in-frame clones and leaves some out. This repertoire holds more than 65,000 clones, and none appear only once. The specimen was peripheral blood mononuclear cells. The receptors originated from a person aged 18-70 years in good health.

On this clone itself: The missing CDR3 end, 3 residues past where the read stops, is filled in from the germline J gene. The rearrangement links TRBV11-2 to TRBJ2-5; 11 positions match TRBD2. V lost 6 bases, J lost 1 base, and 1 base stayed unmatched. This CDR3 region has 14 residues. Germline CDR1 is SGHAT and CDR2 is FQNNGV. The CDR3 here is CASRGLAVQETQYF. Incomplete CDR3 DNA: TGTGCCAGCAGGGGACTAGCGGTCCAAGAGACC.

The table lists this clone with many counts. The read gets to within 3 residues of the CDR3 end, and the germline J gene fills in the rest. The V call is TRBV20-1, the J call TRBJ2-1; TRBD1 agrees at 11 bases. Unmatched junction bases numbered 3, after V lost 2 bases and J lost 3 bases. Germline lookup yields CDR1 DFQATT and CDR2 SNEGSKA (reference sequence). The CDR3 has 15 residues. The CDR3 DNA, read in part, is TGCAGTGCTAGACGGGGACAGGGGGTCTACAATGAG. It specifies CSARRGQGVYNE. In full, the CDR3 is CSARRGQGVYNEQFF.

This clone was seen at least ten times. The sequence runs out 3 residues before the end of the CDR3; the remainder is reconstructed from the germline J gene. The chain employs TRBV5-1 and TRBJ2-7, with 12 bases fitting TRBD1. V lost 4 bases to trimming and J lost 5 bases; unmatched junction nucleotides: 10. This CDR3 has 16 amino acids. Germline V lookup: CDR1 SGHRS, CDR2 YFSETQ. The CDR3 region is CASSRAWDRGPNEQYF. Incomplete CDR3 DNA: TGCGCCAGCAGCAGAGCCTGGGACAGGGGGCCGAACGAG.

Ten or more counts support this clone. The read is 3 residues too short to cover the CDR3 end, so that end is filled in from the germline J gene. J is TRBJ2-3 and V is TRBV7-3, with 7 bases that match TRBD2. The V gene end was trimmed by 5 bases and the J gene end by 2 bases; junction bases not matched to a gene: 10. Germline lookup yields CDR1 SGHTA and CDR2 FQGTGA. The CDR3 is 16 amino acids. Incomplete CDR3 DNA: TGTGCCAGCAGCGTCACTAGCGACGTGATCACAGATACG. This gives the protein CASSVTSDVITDT. Given in full, the CDR3 is CASSVTSDVITDTQYF.

This clone was seen repeatedly, ten times or more. The read halts 3 residues ahead of the CDR3 end, with the missing end drawn from the germline J gene. V is TRBV7-3 and J is TRBJ2-3; 8 bases match TRBD2. The CDR3 length is 17 residues. Germline CDR1 is SGHTA and CDR2 is FQGTGA. The V and J ends lost 2 bases and 0 bases, in that order; junction bases with no gene match: 7. Incomplete CDR3 DNA: TGTGCCAGCAGCTTAGGCATACTAGCGGAGAGCACAGATACG. Its protein is CASSLGILAESTDT. The entire CDR3 protein reads CASSLGILAESTDTQYF. The variable domain in full, with the rest retrieved from reference TRBV7-3 and TRBJ2-3, is GAGVSQTPSNKVTEKGKYVELRCDPISGHTALYWYRQSLGQGPEFLIYFQGTGAADDSGLPNDRFFAVRPEGSVSTLKIQRTERGDSAVYLCASSLGILAESTDTQYFGPGTRLTVL.

A remark on this clone: The read terminates 3 residues before the CDR3 end, so the remaining end is supplied by the germline J gene. The chain links TRBV6-1 to TRBJ1-2; D remains unclear. Germline CDR1 and CDR2: MNHNS and SASEGT. This CDR3 is built from 15 residues. The CDR3 bases that were read are TGTGCCAGCAGTGAACGCAGCGGCCCCTACCCTGAC. This translates into CASSERSGPYPD. The full CDR3 is CASSERSGPYPDYTF.

This clone was detected ten times or more. Read data end 3 residues before the CDR3 end; the end is taken from the germline J gene. The genes are TRBV12-3 or TRBV12-4 and TRBJ2-5; no clear D. Trimming took off 5 bases at V and 1 base at J, with 5 bases between the two ends. The CDR3 totals 12 residues. CDR3 amino acids: CASSPFQETQYF. The CDR3 bases that were read are TGTGCCAGCAGTCCTTTCCAAGAGACC.

In this sample, this clone turned up many times. The DNA ends 3 residues before the CDR3 does, and the rest of the CDR3 is filled in from the germline J gene. The rearrangement uses TRBV20-1 and TRBJ2-3; no reliable D call. Deletions cut 6 bases from V and 2 bases from J, with 12 bases between. Per germline, CDR1 DFQATT and CDR2 SNEGSKA (reference sequence). The CDR3 sequence is 13 residues long. The sequenced part of the CDR3 DNA is TGCAGTGCCCGCTGGGCCGACACAGATACG. It translates to CSARWADTDT. The full CDR3 protein is CSARWADTDTQYF.

This clone was seen ten or more times. Coverage ceases 3 residues before the CDR3 finishes, and the germline J gene fills in the end. This chain connects TRBV6-2 or TRBV6-3 to TRBJ1-5; a possible D gene is TRBD1 (6 bases). V was trimmed by 0 bases and J by 7 bases, leaving 10 bases between them. Germline lookup yields CDR1 MNHEY and CDR2 SVGEGT. The CDR3 contains 14 residues. CDR3 region: CASSYSGGGQPQHF. The DNA read from the CDR3 is TGTGCCAGCAGTTACTCAGGGGGTGGCCAGCCC.

This clone was observed at least ten times. With the read ending 3 residues before the CDR3 end, the germline J gene is used to fill in that end. The rearrangement uses TRBV10-3 and TRBJ2-7, with D maybe TRBD2 (5 bases). The CDR3 is 14 residues long. V lost 4 bases and J lost 0, with 10 bases in between. Germline V gene data show CDR1 as ENHRY and CDR2 as SYGVKD. Here the CDR3 reads CAISVGRVSYEQYF. Incomplete CDR3 DNA: TGTGCCATCAGTGTAGGGCGGGTCTCCTACGAG.

This clone has a count of ten or more. The read finishes 3 residues shy of the CDR3 end, and the germline J gene is used to complete it. The chain has TRBV30 and TRBJ2-7, with a tentative D call TRBD1 (5 bases). The CDR3 runs 13 residues. V was cut by 5 bases and J by 6 bases, with 17 bases left in between. The germline V gene has CDR1 GTSNPN and CDR2 SVGIG (reference sequence). This CDR3 reads CAWEQDGPGEQYF. The covered CDR3 bases are TGTGCCTGGGAACAGGACGGGCCTGGCGAG.

At least ten counts were recorded for this clone. The read comes to an end 3 residues before the CDR3 does, leaving the germline J gene to fill in the end. V is TRBV10-1 and J is TRBJ2-5; weak D call: TRBD1 (7 bases). Trimming took off 8 bases at V and 5 bases at J, with 21 bases between the two ends. Germline V gives CDR1 WNHNN, CDR2 SYGVQD (reference sequence). The CDR3 has 15 amino acids. The sequenced part of the CDR3 DNA is TGCGCCAGCGGCGGTGTGACAGGGAGGATGGAGACC. Encoded protein: CASGGVTGRMET. The complete CDR3 protein is CASGGVTGRMETQYF.

This clone was found many times. The CDR3 extends 3 residues past the end of the read, so its final part is completed from the germline J gene. The chain carries TRBV2 and TRBJ2-7; no reliable D call. Trimming took 7 bases from V and 5 from J, leaving 12 bases between them. The V gene's germline CDR1 is SNHLY and CDR2 FYNNEI. The CDR3 has 12 residues. CDR3 DNA (partial): TGTGCCAGCACCCGTGGCCGAGACGAG. Translation gives CASTRGRDE. The full-length CDR3 reads as CASTRGRDEQYF.

This clone came up many times. The read terminates 3 residues ahead of where the CDR3 ends, so the germline J gene completes it. In the same sample, other DNA sequences code for this CDR3. The V gene is TRBV10-1, the J gene TRBJ2-2; no clear D. This CDR3 region has 12 residues. Germline V gene data show CDR1 as WNHNN and CDR2 as SYGVQD (reference sequence). Trimming stripped 8 bases from V and 3 bases from J, with 7 bases between. Partial CDR3 DNA: TGCGCCAGCTCCAAGGACACCGGGGAG. This codes for CASSKDTGE. The full-length CDR3 reads as CASSKDTGELFF.

This clone has a count of ten or more. With the read ending 3 residues before the CDR3 end, the germline J gene is used to fill in that end. The chain combines TRBV30 with TRBJ2-1, with 8 nucleotides matching TRBD1. The CDR3 has 16 amino acids. V shed 4 bases and J 2 bases; nucleotides not matched to a gene: 10. Germline assignment: CDR1 GTSNPN and CDR2 SVGIG (reference sequence). The covered CDR3 bases are TGTGCCTGGATTGTGCTACAGACAGGGGCCTACAATGAG. This sequence encodes CAWIVLQTGAYNE. The full CDR3 is CAWIVLQTGAYNEQFF.

This clone was counted many times. The junction departs from germline at one end; a sequencing error may be responsible. The DNA ends 3 residues before the CDR3 does, and the rest of the CDR3 is filled in from the germline J gene. J is TRBJ2-7 and V is TRBV4-2, with TRBD1 matching over 9 bases. The CDR3 has 14 residues. The germline gives CDR1 LGHNA, CDR2 YNFKEQ. The sequenced CDR3 bases are TGCGCCAGCAGCCTGGACAGGGGCAACTACGAG. It specifies CASSLDRGNYE. The CDR3 in its entirety is CASSLDRGNYEQYF.